This TCR beta chain was recorded in a study of PD-1 blockade in classical Hodgkin lymphoma (dated by TCRdb to about 2020). For the wider study: Nivolumab dosing was 3 mg/kg intravenously every 2 weeks, continuing until either disease progression or unacceptable toxicity. A peripheral blood immune signature of response to PD-1 blockade in classical Hodgkin lymphoma was defined using TCR beta sequencing and CyTOF.

Here is what the overall study found, with its caveats: The study was limited to a single clinical trial cohort, and causes of repertoire differences, possibly disease activity or prior therapy, remained undefined. Trial patients with a complete response had baseline diversity similar to that of newly diagnosed patients, while partial responders and progressors had significantly lower diversity. A significant rise by C4D1 was seen in CD4+ but not CD8+ TCR diversity (p=0.0027 vs p=0.16), with the rise being most apparent in complete responders (p=0.02). Lower diversity was seen in patients whose nivolumab began less than 1 year after ASCT, and these patients were left out of later analyses so that immune reconstitution would not confound the results. Baseline TCR diversity was reported to be lower in newly diagnosed patients than in healthy donors, and even lower in relapsed/refractory patients.

A remark on this clone: Its specific antigen is unknown. No much larger clonotype is one base removed from it; base qualities were not supplied.

The CDR3 runs 14 residues from the cysteine to the phenylalanine. The CDR3 DNA has 42 bases and is translated from base 1. Based on the germline V gene, the CDR1 and CDR2 sequences are KGHSH and LQKENI. V gives up 0 bases and J gives up 2 bases, and the segment between their germline ends measures 7 bases. The time point label for this specimen denotes: cycle 1 day 1 (C1D1), immediately before nivolumab initiation. Every trial patient had relapsed after autologous stem cell transplantation, and cohorts A, B and C differed in prior brentuximab vedotin exposure. A total of under 70 patients with relapsed/refractory classical Hodgkin lymphoma made up the trial cohort, and each patient's best overall response was complete response, partial response or progressive disease. Trial patients were treated with single-agent nivolumab in the multi-cohort phase II CheckMate 205 trial. An independent review committee assessed best overall response by applying the 2007 International Working Group response criteria. PBMCs from the trial were collected at three points: immediately before nivolumab initiation (C1D1), and during therapy at cycle 2 day 1 and cycle 4 day 1. Peripheral blood was collected in 8 mL Vacutainer Cell Preparation Tubes, from which PBMCs were isolated by centrifugation and then cryopreserved.

Genomic DNA was isolated using the Qiagen DNeasy kit from unsorted PBMCs as well as from negatively selected CD4+ and CD8+ fractions. Amplification of TCR beta CDR3 regions was done by immunoSEQ multiplex PCR with primers that anneal to V and J segments. A synthetic immune receptor repertoire was used to minimize amplification bias, and any remaining bias was removed computationally after sequencing. Concerning the study's data processing: Custom Python scripts were used to quantify repertoire diversity as the Shannon entropy index. Unsorted, CD4+ and CD8+ repertoires were analyzed separately, except for combined analyses in which CD4+ and CD8+ sequences were merged in silico. Clonal expansion was defined as at least a 2-fold frequency increase after treatment relative to C1D1, with a pseudocount of 0.5 for undetected baseline clones. Clones with 0 or 1 copy at C1D1 were classified as singleton clones, and clones with 2 or more copies were classified as non-singleton clones. Clones expanded in unsorted samples were labelled as CD4+, CD8+ or unknown by matching protein sequences in sorted samples from the same patient. Wilcoxon tests on paired samples were used to test diversity changes from C1D1 to C4D1. This is the immuneACCESS table as TCRdb keeps it, with only in-frame sequences that have V and J called. A part of the clones is gone; compared with another copy, unresolved V genes explain less than half, and the rest is unexplained. Clone size and the V and J calls come from that table; the DNA yielded D and trimming. This sample has 9,500 to 12,000 clones in its table, and roughly 81% of those were observed once. Roughly 29% of the sample is held by the ten biggest clonotypes.

The chain employs TRBV18 and TRBJ1-2; no D gene can be assigned with confidence. This TCR was sampled from a human donor with classical Hodgkin lymphoma. The source was peripheral blood mononuclear cells (PBMCs), collected at baseline. The sequence in DNA is TGTGCCAGCTCACCACCGTATCAGAACTATGGCTACACCTTC. Its coded protein is CASSPPYQNYGYTF.